This T cell receptor beta chain was sequenced in a study of control samples from healthy donors and cancer patients (dated by TCRdb to the early 2020s). As to this clone: Its antigen is still unknown. It has no much larger one-base neighbor in the sample; base qualities were not kept.

The receptor library was made with the immunoSEQ multiplex PCR assay. TCRdb retrieved this table from immuneACCESS and kept in-frame rearrangements only. Not all clones are present; in checked studies, unresolved V genes account for under half, and no reason is known for the remainder. The sample table records about 75,000 clones; more than 80% of these occur just once. Clones ranked in the top ten supply about 15% of the sample. Including cysteine and phenylalanine, the CDR3 has 13 amino acids. Just the 39-base CDR3 DNA is kept, in frame starting at base 1. From a lookup of the germline V gene, CDR1 and CDR2 are SGHNT and YENEEA. The V end loses 3 bases and the J end loses 5 bases, and a stretch of 7 bases separates them.

The sequenced sample consisted of blood. The clonotype originates from a man between 50 and 59 years old in good health. The sequence is built from TRBV11-3 and TRBJ2-2, and possibly TRBD1, on 6 matching bases. The DNA sequence follows: TGTGCCAGCAGCTTGACAGGAACCGGGGAGCTGTTTTTT. This is translated as CASSLTGTGELFF.